The present TCR beta chain was sequenced within a study of long-term antiretroviral therapy in people with HIV. Version v3.0 of the immunoSEQ assay ran at survey level. Sequencing was designed to cover roughly 40,000-50,000 T-cell genomes in each sample. The table came from immunoSEQ multiplex PCR; TCRdb's copy has only in-frame clones and leaves some out. The table shows 40,000 to 60,000 clones, with around 80% occurring only once. A remark on this clone: As yet, its antigen is unknown.

Findings of the study overall: The study found that diversity rose after ART but stayed below transplant donor controls. Clones with expansion before ART led the repertoire at all time points.

PBMC samples from each donor numbered at least one pre-ART and at least two post-ART. From germline, CDR1 is MDHEN and CDR2 SYDVKM. The CDR3 loop spans 12 amino acids. J lost 5 bases, V lost 4 bases, and 0 bases had no gene match. This chain connects TRBV28 to TRBJ2-7, with TRBD2 matching 9 bases. The sample consisted of unsorted PBMCs, taken 0.8 years after starting antiretroviral therapy. This TCR was recovered from a woman younger than 30 with HIV. CDR3 bases: TGTGCCAGCAGTTCTAGCGGGAACGAGCAGTACTTC. This gives the protein CASSSSGNEQYF.